This T cell receptor (beta chain) was documented in a study of blood T cell repertoires in COVID-19. The overall study: Donors in the United States, Italy and Spain gave samples during acute or convalescent COVID-19.

The trim removed 7 bases at V and 5 bases at J, leaving 15 bases unmatched. Germline V gives CDR1 MDHEN, CDR2 SYDVKM. There are 16 residues in the CDR3. This table comes from immunoSEQ multiplex PCR, and its TCRdb copy is limited to in-frame clones, with some not included. There are over 100,000 clones in the sample; about 89% occur only once, and 9.5% to 12% lies in the top ten. This clonotype originated in a woman aged 70-85 years with COVID-19, enrolled during active disease. The sequenced sample was peripheral blood. The J gene is TRBJ1-1, the V gene TRBV28; 8 positions match TRBD1. Here the CDR3 DNA reads TGTGCCAGCATTAAACGGGCCAGGGGGCGAGATACTGAAGCTTTCTTT. Translated: CASIKRARGRDTEAFF.